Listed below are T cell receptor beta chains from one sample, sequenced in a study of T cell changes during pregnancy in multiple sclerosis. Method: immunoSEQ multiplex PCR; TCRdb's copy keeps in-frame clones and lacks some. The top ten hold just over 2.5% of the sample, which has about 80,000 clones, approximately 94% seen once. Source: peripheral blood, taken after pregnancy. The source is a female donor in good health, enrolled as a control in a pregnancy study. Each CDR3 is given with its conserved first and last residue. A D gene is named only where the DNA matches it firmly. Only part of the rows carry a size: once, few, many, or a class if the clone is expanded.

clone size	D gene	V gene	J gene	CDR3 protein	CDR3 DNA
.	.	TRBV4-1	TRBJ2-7	CASSQETGRPYEQYF	TGCGCCAGCAGCCAAGAAACAGGGCGACCCTACGAGCAGTACTTC
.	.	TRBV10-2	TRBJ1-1	CASRPGDNTEAFF	TGCGCCAGCAGACCAGGGGACAACACTGAAGCTTTCTTT
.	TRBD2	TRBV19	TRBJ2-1	CASSATSGSYNEQFF	TGTGCCAGTAGTGCAACTAGCGGGTCCTACAATGAGCAGTTCTTC
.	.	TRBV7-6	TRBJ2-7	CASSRVKGHYEQYF	TGTGCCAGCAGCCGCGTTAAGGGGCACTACGAGCAGTACTTC
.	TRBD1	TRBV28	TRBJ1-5	CASSSTGTGYQPQHF	TGTGCCAGCAGTTCAACCGGGACAGGGTATCAGCCCCAGCATTTT
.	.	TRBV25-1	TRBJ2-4	CASSDGGLAKNIQYF	TGTGCCAGCAGTGATGGCGGTCTAGCCAAAAACATTCAGTACTTC
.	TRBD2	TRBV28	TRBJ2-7	CASSLYRPGAGLYEQYF	TGTGCCAGCAGTTTATACCGGCCGGGAGCGGGACTCTACGAGCAGTACTTC
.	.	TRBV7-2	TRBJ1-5	CASSPMRNQPQHF	TGTGCCAGTAGCCCCATGAGGAATCAGCCCCAGCATTTT
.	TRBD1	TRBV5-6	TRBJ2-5	CASSRDRLQETQYF	TGTGCCAGCAGCCGGGACAGACTGCAAGAGACCCAGTACTTC
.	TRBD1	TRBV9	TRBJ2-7	CASSVKTNGCTGVGYEQYF	TGTGCCAGCAGCGTCAAGACTAATGGTTGTACAGGGGTTGGCTACGAGCAGTACTTC
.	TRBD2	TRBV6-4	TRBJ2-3	CASSETSGGGDTQYF	TGTGCCAGCAGTGAAACTAGCGGGGGGGGAGATACGCAGTATTTT
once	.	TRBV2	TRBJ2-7	CASSGVLGGAGNEQYF	TGTGCCAGCAGTGGTGTGTTGGGGGGGGCCGGGAACGAGCAGTACTTC
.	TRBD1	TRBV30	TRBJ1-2	CATPDRGYGYTF	TGTGCCACCCCGGACAGGGGTTATGGCTACACCTTC
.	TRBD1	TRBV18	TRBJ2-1	CASSPRTGDNEQFF	TGTGCCAGCTCACCCCGGACAGGGGACAATGAGCAGTTCTTC
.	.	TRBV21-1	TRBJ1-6	CASSKRPPLGNSPLHF	TGTGCCAGCAGCAAACGCCCTCCTCTCGGGAATTCACCCCTCCACTTT
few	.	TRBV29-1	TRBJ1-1	CSGARRGSTEAFF	TGCAGCGGGGCGCGGAGGGGTAGCACTGAAGCTTTCTTT
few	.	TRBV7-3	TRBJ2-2	CASSLTGVGELFF	TGTGCCAGCAGCTTAACCGGGGTCGGGGAGCTGTTTTTT
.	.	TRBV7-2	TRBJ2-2	CASSLAGGSRELFF	TGTGCCAGCAGCTTAGCTGGGGGGAGTAGGGAGCTGTTTTTT
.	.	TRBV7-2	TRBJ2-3	CASSLGTYTQYF	TGTGCCAGCAGCTTAGGTACATATACGCAGTATTTT
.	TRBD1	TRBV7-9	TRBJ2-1	CASTGQEPYNEQFF	TGTGCCAGCACGGGACAGGAGCCATACAATGAGCAGTTCTTC
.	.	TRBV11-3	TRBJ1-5	CASSLDGGGDRGQPQHF	TGTGCCAGCAGCTTAGATGGTGGCGGTGATCGGGGTCAGCCCCAGCATTTT
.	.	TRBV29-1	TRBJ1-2	CSVRGGNYGYTF	TGCAGCGTTCGGGGGGGAAACTATGGCTACACCTTC
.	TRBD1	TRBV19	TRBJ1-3	CASSSGQLNTIYF	TGTGCCAGTAGTTCGGGACAGCTAAACACCATATATTTT
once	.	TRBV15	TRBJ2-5	CATSRDSQETQYF	TGTGCCACCAGCAGGGACAGTCAAGAGACCCAGTACTTC
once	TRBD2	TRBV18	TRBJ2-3	CASSPPASGNTDTQYF	TGTGCCAGCTCACCACCCGCTAGCGGGAACACAGATACGCAGTATTTT
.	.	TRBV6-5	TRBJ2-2	CASTGRGTGELFF	TGTGCCAGCACCGGAAGGGGTACCGGGGAGCTGTTTTTT
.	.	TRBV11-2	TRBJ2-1	CASSSPRRGQQFF	TGTGCCAGCAGTTCCCCCAGGCGGGGTCAGCAGTTCTTC
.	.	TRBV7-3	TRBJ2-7	CASSERPRDLDYEQYF	TGTGCCAGCAGCGAGCGACCCCGGGACTTAGACTACGAGCAGTACTTC
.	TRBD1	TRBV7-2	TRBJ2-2	CASSYRGLNGELFF	TGTGCCAGCAGTTACAGGGGGCTGAACGGGGAGCTGTTTTTT
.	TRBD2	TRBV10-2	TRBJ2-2	CASSPVAGGQDTGELFF	TGCGCCAGCAGCCCAGTAGCGGGGGGGCAAGACACCGGGGAGCTGTTTTTT
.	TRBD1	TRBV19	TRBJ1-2	CASSISRGPHGYTF	TGTGCCAGTAGTATTTCGAGGGGGCCTCATGGCTACACCTTC
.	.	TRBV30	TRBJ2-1	CAWSVEDRAFF	TGTGCCTGGAGTGTAGAAGATCGAGCTTTCTTC
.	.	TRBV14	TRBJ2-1	CASSQDQGSYYNEQFF	TGTGCCAGCAGCCAAGATCAAGGGAGTTACTACAATGAGCAGTTCTTC
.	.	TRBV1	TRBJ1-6	CTSTLSGSQTLSPLHF	TGCACCAGCACCTTATCCGGGTCGCAAACCCTCTCACCCCTCCACTTT
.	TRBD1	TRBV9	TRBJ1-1	CASSLFQGAANTEAFF	TGTGCCAGCAGCCTATTTCAGGGGGCAGCGAACACTGAAGCTTTCTTT
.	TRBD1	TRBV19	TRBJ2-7	CASRRTGAGEQYF	TGTGCCAGTAGGAGGACAGGGGCGGGGGAGCAGTACTTC